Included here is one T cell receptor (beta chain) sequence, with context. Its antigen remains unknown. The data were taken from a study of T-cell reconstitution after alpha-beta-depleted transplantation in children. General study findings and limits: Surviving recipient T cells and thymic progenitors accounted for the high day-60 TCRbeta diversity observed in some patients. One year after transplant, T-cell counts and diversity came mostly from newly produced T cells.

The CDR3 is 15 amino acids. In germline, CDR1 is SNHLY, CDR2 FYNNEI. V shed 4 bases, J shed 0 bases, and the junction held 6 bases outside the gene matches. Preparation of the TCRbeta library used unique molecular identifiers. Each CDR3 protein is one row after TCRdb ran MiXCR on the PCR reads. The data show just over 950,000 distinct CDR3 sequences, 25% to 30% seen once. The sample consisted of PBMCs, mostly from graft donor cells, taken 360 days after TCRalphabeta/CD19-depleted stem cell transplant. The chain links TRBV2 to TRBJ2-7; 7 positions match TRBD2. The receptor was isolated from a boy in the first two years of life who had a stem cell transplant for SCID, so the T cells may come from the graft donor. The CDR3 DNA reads TGTGCCAGCAGTGTCCCAGCGGGGTTCTCCTACGAGCAGTACTTC. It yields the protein CASSVPAGFSYEQYF. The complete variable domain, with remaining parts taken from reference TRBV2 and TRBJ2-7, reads EPEVTQTPSHQVTQMGQEVILRCVPISNHLYFYWYRQILGQKVEFLVSFYNNEISEKSEIFDDQFSVERPDGSNFTLKIRSTKLEDSAMYFCASSVPAGFSYEQYFGPGTRLTVT.